Below are 27 T cell receptor beta chains sequenced from a single sample in a study of T cell repertoires in cytomegalovirus infection. TCRdb reprocessed the reads with MiXCR, giving one entry per CDR3 protein. The sample records approximately 190,000 distinct CDR3 sequences, 8% to 10% being singletons. The sample comprised PBMCs. The receptors shown here come from a human donor in good health (CMV status not recorded). Some clones in this sample may be carry-over from other donors' samples.

The chain couples TRBV10-3 to TRBJ1-3, with 8 bases that match TRBD1. Germline V CDR1 and CDR2: ENHRY, SYGVKD. The CDR3 length is 16 residues. Trimming cost V 3 bases and J 4 bases; bases outside gene matches: 8. The CDR3 DNA reads as TGTGCCATCAGTGATGGTCGGACAGGGCAAGGAAACACCATATATTTT. This gives the protein CAISDGRTGQGNTIYF.

This clonotype was found many times. The chain recombines TRBV7-2 with TRBJ1-1, with D maybe TRBD1 (6 bases). Germline V gene data show CDR1 as SGHTA and CDR2 as FQGNSA. Deletions cut 5 bases from V and 6 bases from J, with 13 bases between. CDR3 size: 13 residues. The CDR3 DNA sequence: TGTGCCAGCAGCCCCCGGGCAGGGGCTGAAGCTTTCTTT. It encodes CASSPRAGAEAFF.

This clonotype was recorded at least ten times. The chain uses TRBV10-3 and TRBJ1-2; 9 bases match TRBD1. The CDR3 is made up of 11 amino acids. Germline CDR1 and CDR2: ENHRY and SYGVKD. With 10 bases clipped from V and 6 bases from J, the junction kept 3 bases outside the gene matches. The CDR3 DNA reads as TGTGCCACCGGGGACAGGGATGGCTACACCTTC. Encoded protein: CATGDRDGYTF.

This clonotype came up a few times. The chain combines TRBV29-1 with TRBJ2-7; D is perhaps TRBD2 (6 bases). This CDR3 region has 12 residues. V lost 7 bases, J lost 0 bases, and 10 bases lay in between. Germline V gene data show CDR1 as SQVTM and CDR2 as ANQGSEA. CDR3 sequence reads: CSGGEVSYEQYF. In nucleotides, the CDR3 is TGCAGCGGGGGGGAGGTCTCCTACGAGCAGTACTTC.

Of note for this clonotype: One base away lies a much larger clone, so this may be a sequencing read error. V is TRBV24-1 and J is TRBJ2-1; 8 nucleotides match TRBD1. Germline CDR1 and CDR2: KGHDR and SFDVKD. This CDR3 spans 16 amino acids. V lost 3 bases, J lost 8 bases, and 11 bases stayed unmatched. CDR3 nucleotide sequence: TGTGCCACCAGTGATCGCCCGGACAGGGTAAGATATGAGCAGTTCTTC. As protein: CATSDRPDRVRYEQFF.

This chain joins TRBV12-5 and TRBJ2-5; D may correspond to TRBD1 or TRBD2 (5 bases each). Per germline, CDR1 LGHNT and CDR2 FRNRAP. The CDR3 spans 13 residues. V lost 3 bases, J lost 4 bases, and 9 bases lay in between. CDR3 bases: TGTGCTAGTGGTTTCTCTGGGGGAGAGACCCAGTACTTC. Translated: CASGFSGGETQYF.

This clonotype was recorded at least ten times. The V call is TRBV28, the J call TRBJ2-7, with D perhaps matching TRBD1 (6 bases). The CDR3 covers 15 residues. Looked up from germline, CDR1 is MDHEN and CDR2 is SYDVKM. Trimming took off 5 bases at V and 4 bases at J, with 18 bases between the two ends. The CDR3 bases are TGTGCCAGCAGTCCTCGAAGGGACAAGAAGTACGAGCAGTACTTC. Its translation is CASSPRRDKKYEQYF.

This clonotype was detected many times. The rearrangement joins TRBV7-2 to TRBJ1-5; 9 positions match TRBD1. The CDR3 consists of 15 residues. Trimming removed 5 bases from V and 3 bases from J; junction bases left unmatched: 5. Germline V lookup: CDR1 SGHTA, CDR2 FQGNSA. The CDR3 DNA reads TGTGCCAGCAGCGCAACAGGGGGCTTCAATCAGCCCCAGCATTTT. Translating gives CASSATGGFNQPQHF.

The chain joins TRBV30 to TRBJ1-5; 7 bases match TRBD1. V shed 6 bases, J shed 4 bases, and the junction held 9 bases outside the gene matches. The CDR3 has 14 residues. Germline V CDR1 and CDR2: GTSNPN, SVGIG (reference sequence). CDR3 coding DNA: TGTGCCTGTATTCGACAGGGAACAAATCAGCCCCAGCATTTT. Translating gives CACIRQGTNQPQHF.

This rearrangement joins TRBV15 to TRBJ1-1; 11 nucleotides align to TRBD1. Germline values: CDR1 LNHNV, CDR2 YYDKDF (reference sequence). Germline trimming cut 8 bases from V and 4 bases from J; bases unmatched to any gene: 3. This CDR3 contains 13 residues. The CDR3 reads CATSGTGGTEAFF. The CDR3, as DNA: TGTGCCACCTCGGGGACAGGGGGCACTGAAGCTTTCTTT.

This clonotype was observed many times. The rearrangement links TRBV12-3 or TRBV12-4 to TRBJ1-6, with no clear D. V gave up 4 bases and J gave up 0 bases, with 13 bases separating them. The CDR3 spans 17 residues. CDR3 DNA: TGTGCCAGCAGTTCCCGACGGGAAAGCTCCTATAATTCACCCCTCCACTTT. This translates into CASSSRRESSYNSPLHF.

This clonotype was picked up many times. The gene calls are TRBV7-8 and TRBJ2-7; perhaps TRBD1 as D (5 bases). With 0 bases removed from V and 5 bases from J, the gap between germline ends came to 14 bases. The germline V gene encodes CDR1 SGHVS and CDR2 FQNEAQ. The CDR3 loop spans 15 amino acids. The CDR3 DNA sequence: TGTGCCAGCAGCTTAGCGTGGGCAGGGATCGACGAGCAGTACTTC. It specifies CASSLAWAGIDEQYF.

This clonotype has at least ten counts. The rearrangement uses TRBV11-2 and TRBJ1-1, with D perhaps matching TRBD1 (5 bases). Germline V lookup: CDR1 SGHAT, CDR2 FQNNGV. The CDR3 totals 13 residues. V was pared by 1 base and J by 11 bases, with 14 bases between. CDR3 region: CASSLVSGPAAFF. The CDR3 DNA follows: TGTGCCAGCAGCTTAGTATCAGGGCCCGCGGCTTTCTTT.

This clonotype was recorded at least ten times. This chain connects TRBV7-9 to TRBJ2-1; 7 bases line up with TRBD2. V trimming: 5 bases; J trimming: 8 bases; junction bases outside the gene matches: 6. Germline CDR1 reads SEHNR; CDR2 reads FQNEAQ (reference sequence). CDR3 length: 13 residues. CDR3 region: CASSERGWDEQFF. In DNA form, the CDR3 reads TGTGCCAGCAGCGAGCGGGGTTGGGATGAGCAGTTCTTC.

This clonotype was counted many times. The chain employs TRBV19 and TRBJ2-1, with D unresolved. The CDR3 totals 15 residues. Per germline, CDR1 LNHDA and CDR2 SQIVND (reference sequence). The ends were cut back, 3 bases at V and 1 base at J, with 10 bases in the middle. In DNA, the CDR3 is TGTGCCAGTAGTATCGACCCTATATCCTACAATGAGCAGTTCTTC. Protein: CASSIDPISYNEQFF.

The V and J genes are TRBV2 and TRBJ2-7; D assignment may be TRBD1 or TRBD2 (6 bases each). The CDR3 consists of 11 residues. In germline, CDR1 is SNHLY, CDR2 FYNNEI. Trimming took off 8 bases at V and 4 bases at J, with 9 bases between the two ends. CDR3: CASGGTYEQYF. For the CDR3, the DNA is TGTGCCAGCGGCGGGACATACGAGCAGTACTTC. Full variable domain (missing parts from reference TRBV2 and TRBJ2-7): EPEVTQTPSHQVTQMGQEVILRCVPISNHLYFYWYRQILGQKVEFLVSFYNNEISEKSEIFDDQFSVERPDGSNFTLKIRSTKLEDSAMYFCASGGTYEQYFGPGTRLTVT.

The chain links TRBV7-9 to TRBJ1-6; the D is unclear. The CDR3 covers 13 residues. Trimming took 0 bases from V and 6 from J, leaving 3 bases between them. Germline CDR1 is SEHNR and CDR2 is FQNEAQ (reference sequence). Here the CDR3 DNA reads TGTGCCAGCAGCTTAGCAACTAATTCACCCCTCCACTTT. It codes for CASSLATNSPLHF.

This clonotype was seen a handful of times. The J gene is TRBJ2-7, the V gene TRBV19; 11 bases align to TRBD1. The CDR3 sequence is 16 residues long. In germline, CDR1 is LNHDA, CDR2 SQIVND (reference sequence). V trimming: 5 bases; J trimming: 3 bases; junction bases outside the gene matches: 9. DNA of the CDR3: TGTGCCAGTAGTCCGACGACCGGGACAGGGGGCTACGAGCAGTACTTC. This encodes CASSPTTGTGGYEQYF.

In this sample, this clonotype turned up a few times. This chain's CDR3 is CSAPEDGYSYEQYF. CDR3 sequence (DNA): TGCAGTGCTCCGGAGGACGGGTACTCATACGAGCAGTACTTC. The chain employs TRBV20-1 and TRBJ2-7; D is perhaps TRBD2 (5 bases). Germline CDR1 and CDR2: DFQATT and SNEGSKA (reference sequence). The CDR3 sequence is 14 residues long. Between the trimmed V and J ends, which lost 5 bases and 4 bases, there was a span of 18 bases.

In this sample, this clonotype turned up a few times. V gene TRBV4-3 combines with J gene TRBJ2-1, with 11 bases matching TRBD1. V trimming: 4 bases; J trimming: 7 bases; junction bases outside the gene matches: 9. The CDR3 runs to 16 residues. Germline V lookup: CDR1 LGHNA, CDR2 YSLEER. CDR3 DNA sequence: TGCGCCAGCAGCCCGGACAGGGGGCGAGGGGGAAATGAGCAGTTCTTC. Translated, it gives CASSPDRGRGGNEQFF.

This clonotype came up many times. This sequence joins TRBV7-2 and TRBJ1-1; a weak D match, TRBD1 (6 bases). Trimming cost V 5 bases and J 1 base, with 14 bases left between them. The CDR3 covers 15 residues. The germline V gene encodes CDR1 SGHTA and CDR2 FQGNSA. The CDR3 DNA sequence: TGTGCCAGCAGCCCAACAGGGTTCACGAACACTGAAGCTTTCTTT. As protein: CASSPTGFTNTEAFF.

This clonotype has at least ten counts. The chain links TRBV5-6 to TRBJ2-1, with 12 bases fitting TRBD2. The CDR3 has 18 residues. Germline V gene sequence: CDR1 SGHDT, CDR2 YYEEEE. The trim removed 4 bases at V and 0 bases at J, leaving 8 bases unmatched. The CDR3 loop is CASSPGLAGSSSYNEQFF. The CDR3 nucleotides are TGTGCCAGCAGCCCGGGACTAGCGGGCTCGAGCTCCTACAATGAGCAGTTCTTC.

This clonotype was observed at least ten times. J is TRBJ1-2 and V is TRBV7-2; TRBD1 matches at 10 bases. V shed 1 base, J shed 7 bases, and the junction held 6 bases outside the gene matches. The V gene's germline CDR1 is SGHTA and CDR2 FQGNSA. The CDR3 is 15 amino acids. Here the CDR3 DNA reads TGTGCCAGCAGCTTAGTGGACAGGGGGTCAGGTGGCTACACCTTC. This sequence encodes CASSLVDRGSGGYTF.

This clonotype is termed medium-sized. The gene calls are TRBV7-2 and TRBJ1-2, with 9 bases matching TRBD1. This CDR3 region has 15 residues. Trimming cost V 5 bases and J 7 bases; bases outside gene matches: 11. The V gene's germline CDR1 is SGHTA and CDR2 FQGNSA. CDR3 DNA sequence: TGTGCCAGCAGCCCAAGAACAGGGGGCGTGGGTGGCTACACCTTC. It yields the protein CASSPRTGGVGGYTF.

The V gene is TRBV7-4, the J gene TRBJ2-7, with D perhaps matching TRBD1 (6 bases). The CDR3 consists of 18 residues. The V end was cut by 5 bases, the J end by 1 base, with 24 bases between. Germline CDR1 and CDR2: SGHVT and SQSDAQ. The CDR3 is CASSRPIPTGELSYEQYF. The CDR3 DNA is TGTGCCAGCAGCCGACCGATCCCGACAGGCGAGCTATCCTACGAGCAGTACTTC.

This clonotype was recorded many times. The chain has TRBV7-6 and TRBJ2-3; D gene unclear. The CDR3 spans 13 residues. From germline, CDR1 is SGHVS and CDR2 FNYEAQ. Trimming removed 0 bases at V and 6 bases at J, with 7 bases between. The CDR3 loop reads CASSLAQWDTQYF. The CDR3 DNA follows: TGTGCCAGCAGCTTAGCCCAGTGGGATACGCAGTATTTT.

In this sample, this clonotype turned up many times. This rearrangement joins TRBV5-5 to TRBJ1-5; no reliable D call. This CDR3 is 14 amino acids long. Trimming removed 1 base at V and 3 bases at J, with 8 bases between. Germline CDR1 and CDR2: SGHKS and YYEKEE (reference sequence). CDR3 amino acids: CASSLSSINQPQHF. CDR3 in DNA: TGTGCCAGCAGCTTGTCCTCCATCAATCAGCCCCAGCATTTT.